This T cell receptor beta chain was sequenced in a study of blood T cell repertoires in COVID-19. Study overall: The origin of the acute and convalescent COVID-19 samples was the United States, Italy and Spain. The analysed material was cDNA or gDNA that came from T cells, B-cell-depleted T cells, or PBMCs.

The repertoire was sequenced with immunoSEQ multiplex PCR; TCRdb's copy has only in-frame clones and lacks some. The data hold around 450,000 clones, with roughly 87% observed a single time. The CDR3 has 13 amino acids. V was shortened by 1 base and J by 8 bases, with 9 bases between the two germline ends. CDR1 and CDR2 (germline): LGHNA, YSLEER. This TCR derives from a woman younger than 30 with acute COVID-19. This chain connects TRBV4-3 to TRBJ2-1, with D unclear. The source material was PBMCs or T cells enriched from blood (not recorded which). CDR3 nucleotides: TGCGCCAGCAGCCAAGTAGAACTGGATGAGCAGTTCTTC. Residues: CASSQVELDEQFF.